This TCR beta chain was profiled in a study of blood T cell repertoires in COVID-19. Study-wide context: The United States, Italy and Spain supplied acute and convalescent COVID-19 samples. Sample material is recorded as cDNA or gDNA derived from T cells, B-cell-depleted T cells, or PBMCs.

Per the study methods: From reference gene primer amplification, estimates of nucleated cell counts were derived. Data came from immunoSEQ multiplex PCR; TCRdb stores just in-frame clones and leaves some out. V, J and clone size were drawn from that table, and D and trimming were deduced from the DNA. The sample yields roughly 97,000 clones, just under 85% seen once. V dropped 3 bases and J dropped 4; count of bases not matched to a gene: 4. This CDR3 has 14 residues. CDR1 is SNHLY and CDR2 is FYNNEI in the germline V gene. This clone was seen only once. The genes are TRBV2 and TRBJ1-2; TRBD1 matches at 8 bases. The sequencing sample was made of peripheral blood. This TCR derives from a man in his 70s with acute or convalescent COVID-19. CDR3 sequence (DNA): TGTGCCAGCAGTGAGACAGGGGCTTTCTATGGCTACACCTTC. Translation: CASSETGAFYGYTF.